This T cell receptor (beta chain) was profiled in a study of post-analysis software for immune sequencing data. Study overall: The disease courses spanned relapsing-remitting, secondary progressive and progressive-relapsing forms of multiple sclerosis.

V gave up 5 bases and J gave up 7 bases; unmatched junction bases: 9. The CDR3 loop spans 15 amino acids. The germline V gene encodes CDR1 SGHTA and CDR2 FQGNSA. The authors incorporated unique molecular identifiers into the TCR beta cDNA libraries. Between roughly 1 and 10 million T cells gave rise to 450,000 to 650,000 cDNA molecules. TCRdb re-derived calls from the PCR reads in MiXCR, one entry per CDR3 protein. The sample lists approximately 730,000 distinct CDR3 sequences; more than 45% were seen once. Study observations and caveats: Patients with multiple sclerosis recorded significantly lower normalized Chao1 diversity than controls, the study found. Patients showed TRBV5-6, TRBV5-1 and TRBV20-1 among five TRBV segments more frequent than in controls. Samples from a shared batch, those prepared together, strongly co-clustered by F measure.

About this clonotype itself: Its antigen remains unknown.

Sequenced sample: blood. This clonotype was obtained from a girl between 5 and 17 years old with multiple sclerosis. V gene TRBV7-2 combines with J gene TRBJ2-1; 9 bases are a match to TRBD2. The DNA of the CDR3 is TGTGCCAGCAGCCGAGACGGCGGGAGGGCGAATGAGCAGTTCTTC. Protein: CASSRDGGRANEQFF.